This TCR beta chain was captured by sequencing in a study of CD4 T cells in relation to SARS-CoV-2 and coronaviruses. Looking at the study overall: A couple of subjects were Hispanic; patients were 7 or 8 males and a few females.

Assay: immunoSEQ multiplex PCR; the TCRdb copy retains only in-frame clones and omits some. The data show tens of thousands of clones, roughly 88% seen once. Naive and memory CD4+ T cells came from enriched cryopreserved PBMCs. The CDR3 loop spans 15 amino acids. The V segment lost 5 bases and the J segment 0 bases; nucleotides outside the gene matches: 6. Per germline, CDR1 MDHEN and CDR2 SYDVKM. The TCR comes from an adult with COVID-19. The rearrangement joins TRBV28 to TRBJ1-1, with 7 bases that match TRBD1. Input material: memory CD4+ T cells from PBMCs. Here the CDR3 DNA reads TGTGCCAGCAGTCGGACAGGAACTATGAACACTGAAGCTTTCTTT. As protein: CASSRTGTMNTEAFF.